This is a list of T cell receptor beta chains from one sample in a study of shared clonotypes between healthy human individuals. Only in-frame clones appear in the TCRdb table, and some are missing; sequencing was by immunoSEQ multiplex PCR. The table includes around 600,000 clones, 95% to 98% detected once. The source material was naive CD8+ T cells sorted from blood. Receptor source: a man aged 25-40 years in good health. Each CDR3 is given with its conserved first and last residue. Each record gives: D gene, clone size, J gene, V gene, CDR3 DNA, CDR3 protein. The D gene is left open where the match is weak. The size field is filled for only some rows; it gives once, few, many or a size class.

D: .
size: .
J: TRBJ2-7
V: TRBV14
DNA: TGTGCCAGCAGCTCGACAGGAGACTACGAGCAGTACTTC
CDR3: CASSSTGDYEQYF

D: TRBD1
size: .
J: TRBJ2-7
V: TRBV2
DNA: TGTGCCAGCAGAGGGGACAGCTCCTACGAGCAGTACTTC
CDR3: CASRGDSSYEQYF

D: .
size: once
J: TRBJ1-2
V: TRBV10-3
DNA: TGTGCCATCAGCCCGGGGGGGGTTAACTATGGCTACACCTTC
CDR3: CAISPGGVNYGYTF

D: .
size: .
J: TRBJ2-1
V: TRBV11-2
DNA: TGTGCCAGCAGCTTAGCCCTACTTGAGCAGTTCTTC
CDR3: CASSLALLEQFF

D: .
size: .
J: TRBJ2-2
V: TRBV7-8
DNA: TGTGCCAGCAGCTCAAGTCCAGGGACCGGGGAGCTGTTTTTT
CDR3: CASSSSPGTGELFF

D: TRBD1
size: once
J: TRBJ2-1
V: TRBV7-9
DNA: TGTGCCAGCAGCCCATACCGGGACAGTCCCTACAATGAGCAGTTCTTC
CDR3: CASSPYRDSPYNEQFF

D: .
size: .
J: TRBJ2-7
V: TRBV27
DNA: TGTGCCAGCAGCCACATAGCGGAGACGGGGAGGTACGAGCAGTACTTC
CDR3: CASSHIAETGRYEQYF

D: TRBD2
size: .
J: TRBJ2-1
V: TRBV5-8
DNA: TGTGCCAGCAGCCCGGGACTAGACTACAATGAGCAGTTCTTC
CDR3: CASSPGLDYNEQFF

D: .
size: once
J: TRBJ2-1
V: TRBV7-7
DNA: TGTGCTAGCAGCATTGGGGGCGCCTCCTACAATGAGCAGTTCTTC
CDR3: CASSIGGASYNEQFF

D: .
size: .
J: TRBJ1-5
V: TRBV4-3
DNA: TGCGCCAGCAGCCAAGATCTATATAGCAATCAGCCCCAGCATTTT
CDR3: CASSQDLYSNQPQHF

D: TRBD1
size: once
J: TRBJ2-5
V: TRBV7-9
DNA: TGTGCCAGCAGCTTCGACAGGGACCAAGAGACCCAGTACTTC
CDR3: CASSFDRDQETQYF

D: .
size: .
J: TRBJ2-7
V: TRBV28
DNA: TGTGCCAGCAGTCCGCCCAGGGGAAACGAGCAGTACTTC
CDR3: CASSPPRGNEQYF